This T cell receptor (beta chain) was found in a study of T-cell memory formation after mild COVID-19. Looking at the study overall: TCR clusters mostly belonged to single donors.

The authors produced TCR alpha and TCR beta cDNA libraries with sample barcodes and UMIs by 5'RACE using constant-segment primers. MiXCR, applied by TCRdb to the 5' RACE reads, yields one record per CDR3 protein. The profile shows roughly 550,000 distinct CDR3 sequences, over 20% of them singletons. Findings and limits, study-wide: Clones shrinking from day 15 to 85 showed even CD4/CD8 mixes; later expanders tilted CD4+. In pre-infection memory, a portion of responding clones appeared, which suggested that cross-reactive memory joined.

In germline, CDR1 is DFQATT, CDR2 SNEGSKA (reference sequence). CDR3 length: 14 residues. V was trimmed by 5 bases and J by 2 bases, leaving 12 bases between them. On this clonotype: The antigen is unknown.

The chain joins TRBV20-1 to TRBJ1-4; D unclear. The receptor was derived from an adult woman who had mild COVID-19 (a few samples of this study predate the infection). Cell type and time point are not known. The source material was PBMCs or a T cell subset sorted from them (not recorded which). CDR3 region: CSAAPGLTNEKLFF. CDR3 in DNA: TGCAGTGCTGCGCCGGGGTTGACTAATGAAAAACTGTTTTTT.